This T cell receptor (beta chain) was observed in a study of neoadjuvant nivolumab and ipilimumab in lung cancer. Libraries were prepared by immunoSEQ multiplex PCR; TCRdb keeps only in-frame clonotypes and omits some of them. The sample gives roughly 45,000 clones, around nine tenths of which show up once; under 4.5% is in the top ten. To note about this clone: At one end, the junction sequence differs from germline, possibly due to a read error.

Germline CDR1 SSHAT, CDR2 FNYEAQ (reference sequence). The CDR3 extends over 16 amino acids. The chain has TRBV7-7 and TRBJ2-7; TRBD2 matches 14 bases. The sample was blood, taken before neoadjuvant nivolumab, alone or with ipilimumab. The TCR sequence derives from an adult with non-small cell lung cancer. Some clones in this sample may be carry-over from other donors' samples. The CDR3 DNA reads TGTGCTAGCAGAGATGGGACTAGCGGGAGCTCCTACGAGCAGTACTTC. Translation gives CASRDGTSGSSYEQYF.